This T cell receptor (beta chain) came from a study of monozygotic twins with inflammatory bowel disease. Germline lookup yields CDR1 LGHNA and CDR2 YSLEER. The CDR3 length is 15 residues. Per individual sample, eight separate reactions were used to make cDNA. Each UMI harboured a 6-nucleotide sample barcode and was appended via template switching. TCRdb reprocessed the 5' RACE reads and stores each CDR3 protein as one record, lacking DNA. Its table records 150,000 to 200,000 distinct CDR3 sequences. Study results and caveats: Patient-specific immunosuppressive treatments may have made repertoires more variable. Reduced clonotype sharing with other individuals was observed in IBD patients relative to healthy twins, especially with disease activity.

A note on this clonotype: Its matching antigen is unknown.

The sequencing input was blood. This chain uses TRBV4-3 with TRBJ2-5; TCRdb's D call of TRBD2 is untestable without DNA. The sequence was collected from a human donor with ulcerative colitis or Crohn's disease, or a healthy co-twin of an affected twin (not recorded which). The CDR3 spells CASSLGLAKEETQYF.